This TCR beta chain appears in the sequencing data of a study of T cells in Graves' hyperthyroidism and ophthalmopathy. This clonotype was counted many times. The CDR3 sequence is 15 residues long. Germline CDR1 MDHEN, CDR2 SYDVKM. V dropped 3 bases and J dropped 1 base, with 12 bases sitting between them. What was amplified from RNA transcripts were TCR beta CDR3 regions. HTBI primers were the set used in a first-round RT-PCR of the TCR CDR3. TCRdb independently ran MiXCR on the multiplex PCR reads; one entry per CDR3 protein. The repertoire has around 540,000 distinct CDR3 sequences, around 15% of them found once; the top ten carry about 29%.

The chain recombines TRBV28 with TRBJ2-5, with D possibly matching TRBD1 (5 bases). The TCR originated in a woman under 40 with Graves' ophthalmopathy. The sample comprised blood. CDR3: CASSLQGVFQETQYF. CDR3 in DNA: TGTGCCAGCAGTTTGCAGGGCGTTTTCCAAGAGACCCAGTACTTC.